This TCR beta chain was profiled in a study of blood T cell repertoires in COVID-19 (TCRdb year 2020). Regarding the study in general: Samples covering the acute and convalescent phases of COVID-19 were provided by collaborators in the United States, Italy and Spain. The prospective study material was composed of cDNA or gDNA derived from T cells, B-cell-depleted T cells, or PBMCs. The dataset comprised deeply sampled blood TCRbeta repertoires from subjects exposed to, actively infected with, or recovered from COVID-19. The repertoires were released in a freely available public database intended as a resource for research on the immune response to SARS-CoV-2. Samples were obtained from the ongoing ImmuneRACE study (first 160 participants) and from about 1,300 subjects provided by 6 global collaborators. The sample metadata nearly always contained a de-identified subject ID, COVID-19 status, age in years and sex. HLA class I and class II types, where available, came from metadata supplied by the sample provider rather than from assay-based typing. Broad study findings and their caveats: How much clinical and demographic metadata was included differed by source and by participant, and the metadata was provided uncurated.

This clone was observed a single time. There is no known antigen for this receptor. Nothing much larger sits one base from this clone, and base qualities are not available. Each collaborating institution followed its own protocols to collect whole blood in K2EDTA tubes. For TCRbeta analysis, collaborators shipped samples in one of three forms: frozen whole blood, isolated PBMCs, or DNA extracted from either of those sample types. According to the germline V gene, CDR1 reads SGDLS and CDR2 reads YYNGEE. From cysteine to phenylalanine, the CDR3 is 13 amino acids long. The retained sequence is limited to the CDR3, 39 bases, with the frame set at the first base. Trimming removed 1 base from V and 8 bases from J, leaving 10 bases between the germline ends. TCRbeta CDR3 regions were amplified from genomic DNA by means of the immunoSEQ Assay, a bias-controlled multiplex PCR. In the source study's methods: Nucleated cell counts per sample were estimated from amplification of reference gene primers within the assay. To quantify the absolute abundance of each unique TCRbeta CDR3 rearrangement, sequence reads were collapsed and filtered. Productive Simpson clonality was computed per sample as the square root of Simpson's diversity index over productive rearrangements. The source is immuneACCESS, and TCRdb retained only in-frame sequences with V and J called. Part of the clones is not carried over; for the studies checked, unresolved V genes explain less than half of this, and the remainder is unexplained. The V and J calls and clone size were taken over from that table, and D and trimming were inferred from the DNA. The sample includes some 170,000 clones, with about 80% observed a single time. The ten largest account for roughly 8.4% of the sample.

The chain joins TRBV9 to TRBJ1-3, with no confident D gene call. The sample consisted of peripheral blood. The source of this sequence is a man between 60 and 75 years old with acute or convalescent COVID-19. The CDR3 loop reads CASSVSGKDTIYF. The nucleotide sequence reads TGTGCCAGCAGCGTATCAGGAAAAGACACCATATATTTT.